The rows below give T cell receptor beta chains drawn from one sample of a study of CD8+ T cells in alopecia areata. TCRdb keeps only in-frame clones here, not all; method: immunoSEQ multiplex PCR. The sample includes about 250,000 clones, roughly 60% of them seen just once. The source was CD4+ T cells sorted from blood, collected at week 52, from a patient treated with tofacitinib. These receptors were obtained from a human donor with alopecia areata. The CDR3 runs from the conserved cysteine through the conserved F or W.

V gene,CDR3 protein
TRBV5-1,CASSPPGSETQYF
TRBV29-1,CSVRQGAGTDTQYF
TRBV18,CASSSKTGRDSPLHF
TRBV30,CAWSGTGLTYEQYF
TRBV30,CAWTKTGANNQPQHF
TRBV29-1,CSVGNIYEQFF
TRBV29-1,CSVTVGEYEQYF
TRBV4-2,CASSARTGGGYGYTF
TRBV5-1,CASSSEGSSYEQYF
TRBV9,CASSRTSGNVYNEQFF
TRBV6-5,CASSLNRHGYTF
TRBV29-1,CSASPGTGPDTQYF
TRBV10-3,CAISESGTGGWGQPQHF
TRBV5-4,CASSLAPGLAPNEQFF
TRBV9,CASSADLAGGSNEQFF
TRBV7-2,CASGTRDGDQPQHF
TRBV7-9,CALQSAGPNSPLHF
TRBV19,CASSIRDRQETQYF
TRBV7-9,CASGQVGANVLTF
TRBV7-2,CASSPHGGLGRNEQFF
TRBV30,CAWRTGWYQETQYF
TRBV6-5,CASSYSHNNEQFF
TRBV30,CAWSGATLYF
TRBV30,CASSREDFTKEQFF
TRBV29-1,CSVEPDTQYF
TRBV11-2,CASSDTGVGANVLTF
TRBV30,CAWRAGTGELFF
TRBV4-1,CASSQVWDSPLHF
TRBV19,CASSLPTGAFF
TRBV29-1,CSVEGGQGVDTQYF
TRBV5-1,CASSQVMGHRLLYGYTF
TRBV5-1,CASSLTGTGDHEQYF